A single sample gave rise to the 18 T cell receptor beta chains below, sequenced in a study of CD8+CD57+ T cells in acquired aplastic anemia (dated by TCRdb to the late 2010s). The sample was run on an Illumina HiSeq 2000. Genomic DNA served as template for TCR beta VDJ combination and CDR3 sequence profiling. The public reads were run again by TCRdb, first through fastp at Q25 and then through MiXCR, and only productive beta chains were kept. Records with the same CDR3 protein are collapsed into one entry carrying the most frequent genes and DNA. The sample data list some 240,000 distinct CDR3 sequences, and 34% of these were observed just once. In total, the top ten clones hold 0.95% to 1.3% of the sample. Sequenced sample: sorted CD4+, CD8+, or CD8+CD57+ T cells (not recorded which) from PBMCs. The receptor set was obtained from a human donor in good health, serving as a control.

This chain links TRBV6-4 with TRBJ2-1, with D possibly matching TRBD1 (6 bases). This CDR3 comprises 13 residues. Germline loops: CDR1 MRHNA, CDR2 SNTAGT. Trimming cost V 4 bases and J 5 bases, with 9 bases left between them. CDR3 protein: CASSGRDNNEQFF. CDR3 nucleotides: TGTGCCAGCAGTGGCCGGGACAACAATGAGCAGTTCTTC.

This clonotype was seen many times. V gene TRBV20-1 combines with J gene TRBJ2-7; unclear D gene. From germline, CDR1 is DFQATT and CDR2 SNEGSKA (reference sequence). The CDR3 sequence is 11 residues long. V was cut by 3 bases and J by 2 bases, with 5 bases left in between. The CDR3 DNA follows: TGCAGTGCTAGGCAGCCCTACGAGCAGTACTTC. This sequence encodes CSARQPYEQYF.

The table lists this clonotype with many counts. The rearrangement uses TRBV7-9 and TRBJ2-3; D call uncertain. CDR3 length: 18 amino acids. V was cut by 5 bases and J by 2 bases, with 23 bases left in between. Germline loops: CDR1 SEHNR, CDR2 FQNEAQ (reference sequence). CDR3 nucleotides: TGTGCCAGCAGCATCAATAACAATCTTGTCAGAGTCACAGATACGCAGTATTTT. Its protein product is CASSINNNLVRVTDTQYF.

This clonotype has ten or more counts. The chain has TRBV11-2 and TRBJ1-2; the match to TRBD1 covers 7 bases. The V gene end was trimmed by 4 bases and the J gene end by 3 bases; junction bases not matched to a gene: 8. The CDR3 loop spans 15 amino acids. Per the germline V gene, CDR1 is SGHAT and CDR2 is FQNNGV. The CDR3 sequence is CASSSLTGAHYGYTF. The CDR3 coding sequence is TGTGCCAGCAGCTCCCTAACAGGGGCGCACTATGGCTACACCTTC.

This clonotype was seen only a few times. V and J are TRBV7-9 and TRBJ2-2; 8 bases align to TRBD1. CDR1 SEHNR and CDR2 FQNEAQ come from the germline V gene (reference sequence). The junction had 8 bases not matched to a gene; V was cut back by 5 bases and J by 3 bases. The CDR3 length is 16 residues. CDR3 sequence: CASSPIAGGHTGELFF. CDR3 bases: TGTGCCAGCAGCCCAATTGCAGGGGGCCACACCGGGGAGCTGTTTTTT.

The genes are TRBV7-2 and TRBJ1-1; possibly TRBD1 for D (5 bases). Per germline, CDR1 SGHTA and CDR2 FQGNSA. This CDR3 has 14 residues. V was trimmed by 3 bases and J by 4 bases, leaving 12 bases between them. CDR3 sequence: CASSLGGVRTEAFF. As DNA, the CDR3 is TGTGCCAGCAGCTTGGGGGGGGTGCGCACTGAAGCTTTCTTT.

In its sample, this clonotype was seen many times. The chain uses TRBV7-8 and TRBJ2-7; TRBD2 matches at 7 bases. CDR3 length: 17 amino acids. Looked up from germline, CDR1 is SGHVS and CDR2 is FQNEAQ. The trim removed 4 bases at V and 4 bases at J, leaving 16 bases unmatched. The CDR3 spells CASSSQRGRRPLYEQYF. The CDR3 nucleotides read TGTGCCAGCAGCTCCCAGCGGGGCCGGCGACCGTTATACGAGCAGTACTTC.

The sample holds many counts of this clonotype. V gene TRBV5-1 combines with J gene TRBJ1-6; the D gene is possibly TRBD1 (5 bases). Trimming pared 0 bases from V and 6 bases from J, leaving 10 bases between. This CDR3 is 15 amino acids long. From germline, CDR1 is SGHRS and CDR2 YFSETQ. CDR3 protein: CASSLEGRVNSPLHF. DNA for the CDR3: TGCGCCAGCAGCTTGGAGGGGCGCGTTAATTCACCCCTCCACTTT.

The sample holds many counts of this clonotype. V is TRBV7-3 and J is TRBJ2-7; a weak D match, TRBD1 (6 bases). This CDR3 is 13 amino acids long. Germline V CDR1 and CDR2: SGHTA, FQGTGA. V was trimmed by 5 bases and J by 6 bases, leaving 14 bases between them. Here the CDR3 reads CASSPPGVSEQYF. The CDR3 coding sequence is TGTGCCAGCAGCCCTCCAGGGGTCTCCGAGCAGTACTTC.

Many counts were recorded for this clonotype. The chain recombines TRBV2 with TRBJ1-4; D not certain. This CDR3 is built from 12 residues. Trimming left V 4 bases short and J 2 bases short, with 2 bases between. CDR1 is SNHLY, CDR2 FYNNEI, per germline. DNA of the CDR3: TGTGCCAGCAGTGTCACTAATGAAAAACTGTTTTTT. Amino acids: CASSVTNEKLFF.

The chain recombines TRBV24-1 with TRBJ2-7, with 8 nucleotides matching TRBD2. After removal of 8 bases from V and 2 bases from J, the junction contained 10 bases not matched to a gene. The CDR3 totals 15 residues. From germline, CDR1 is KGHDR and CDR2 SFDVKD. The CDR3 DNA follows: TGTGCCACCACGGGAGGGGTTGCTAAGGCCTACGAGCAGTACTTC. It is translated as CATTGGVAKAYEQYF.

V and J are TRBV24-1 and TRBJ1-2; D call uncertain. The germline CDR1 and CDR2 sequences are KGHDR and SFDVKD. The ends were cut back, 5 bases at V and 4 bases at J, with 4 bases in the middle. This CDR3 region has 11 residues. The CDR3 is CATSGGYGYTF. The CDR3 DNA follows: TGTGCCACCAGTGGAGGCTATGGCTACACCTTC.

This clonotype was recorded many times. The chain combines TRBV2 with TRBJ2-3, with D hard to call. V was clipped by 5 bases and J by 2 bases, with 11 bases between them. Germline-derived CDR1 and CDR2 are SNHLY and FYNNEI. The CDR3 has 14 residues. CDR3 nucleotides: TGTGCCAGCAGTCCGGCGGCGAACACAGATACGCAGTATTTT. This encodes CASSPAANTDTQYF.

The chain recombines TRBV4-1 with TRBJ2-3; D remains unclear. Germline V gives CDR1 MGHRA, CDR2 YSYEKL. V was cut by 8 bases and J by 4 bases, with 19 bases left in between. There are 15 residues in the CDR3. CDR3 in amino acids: CASQFGGPGADTQYF. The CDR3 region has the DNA TGCGCCAGCCAATTTGGCGGCCCTGGGGCAGATACGCAGTATTTT.

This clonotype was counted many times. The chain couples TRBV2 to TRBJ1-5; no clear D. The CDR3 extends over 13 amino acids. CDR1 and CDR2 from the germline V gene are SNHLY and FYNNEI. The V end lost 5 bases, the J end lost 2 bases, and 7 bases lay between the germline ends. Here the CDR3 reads CASSSSRNQPQHF. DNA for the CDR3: TGTGCCAGCAGTAGTTCTCGCAATCAGCCCCAGCATTTT.

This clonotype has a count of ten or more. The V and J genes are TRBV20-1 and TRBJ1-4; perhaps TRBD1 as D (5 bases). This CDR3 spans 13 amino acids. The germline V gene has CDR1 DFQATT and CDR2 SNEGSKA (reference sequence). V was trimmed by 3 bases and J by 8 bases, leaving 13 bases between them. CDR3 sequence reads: CSARKGIGEKLFF. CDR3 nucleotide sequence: TGCAGTGCTAGGAAGGGGATCGGGGAAAAACTGTTTTTT.

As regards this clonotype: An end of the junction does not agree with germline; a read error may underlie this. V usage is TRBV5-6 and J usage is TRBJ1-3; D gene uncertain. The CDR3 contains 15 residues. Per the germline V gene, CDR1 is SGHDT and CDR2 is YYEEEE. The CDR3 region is CASSLSPSSGNTIHF. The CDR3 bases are TGTGCCAGCAGCTTGTCACCCTCCTCTGGAAACACCATACATTTT.

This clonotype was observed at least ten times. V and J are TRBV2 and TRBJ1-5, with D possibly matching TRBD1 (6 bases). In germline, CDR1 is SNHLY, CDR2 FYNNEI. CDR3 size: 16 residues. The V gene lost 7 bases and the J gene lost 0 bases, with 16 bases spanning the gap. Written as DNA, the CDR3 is TGTGCCAGCATCAGGGGCCCGGGCCTTAGCAATCAGCCCCAGCATTTT. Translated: CASIRGPGLSNQPQHF. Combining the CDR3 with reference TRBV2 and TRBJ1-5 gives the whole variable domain EPEVTQTPSHQVTQMGQEVILRCVPISNHLYFYWYRQILGQKVEFLVSFYNNEISEKSEIFDDQFSVERPDGSNFTLKIRSTKLEDSAMYFCASIRGPGLSNQPQHFGDGTRLSIL.